The following is a T cell receptor beta chain sequence with its context. This entry comes from a study of Ad26.COV2.S vaccination and SARS-CoV-2 variants. Study information: Intramuscular Ad26.COV2.S at 5x10^10 or 1x10^11 viral particles.

Germline CDR1 is SGHVS and CDR2 is FQNEAQ. Trimming shortened V by 5 bases and J by 12 bases, and 16 bases separated the two germline ends. The CDR3 spans 12 residues. Treatment defined: some 19 received Ad26.COV2.S at low or high dose, single or two shots; about 5 received placebo; per-sample allocation not given. Sampling was done on day 63 after the first vaccine or placebo injection. Clones were sequenced by immunoSEQ multiplex PCR, and TCRdb holds only the in-frame ones, with some missing. This sample has 380,000 or so clones, with under 90% found just once. The origin of this receptor is a person aged 18 to 65 who received the Ad26.COV2.S COVID-19 vaccine or a placebo. The V gene is TRBV7-8, the J gene TRBJ2-5; D gene unclear. Sequenced material: peripheral blood, taken in a trial of Ad26.COV2.S vaccine versus placebo. This chain's CDR3 is CASSPHTLAKYF. In nucleotides, the CDR3 is TGTGCCAGCAGCCCCCACACTTTGGCAAAGTACTTC.